Presented here are 7 T cell receptor beta chains from one specimen sequenced in a study of radiotherapy plus CTLA-4 blockade in lung cancer. TCRdb keeps only in-frame clones here, not all; method: immunoSEQ multiplex PCR. The sample has roughly 44,000 clones; about 88% are singletons. The material sequenced was peripheral blood, taken from a patient treated with radiotherapy plus ipilimumab. The source of these receptors is a human donor with non-small cell lung cancer whose response to radiotherapy plus ipilimumab could not be evaluated.

V gene TRBV7-2 combines with J gene TRBJ2-7; TRBD2 matches 14 bases. Trimming took 3 bases from V and 3 from J; bases not matched to a gene: 1. Looked up from germline, CDR1 is SGHTA and CDR2 is FQGNSA. The CDR3 is 15 residues long. CDR3 region: CASSLGLAGDYEQYF. The CDR3 coding sequence is TGTGCCAGCAGCTTGGGACTAGCGGGAGACTACGAGCAGTACTTC.

Only one count was recorded for this clone. The rearrangement links TRBV10-2 to TRBJ1-1, with 9 bases matching TRBD1. Per germline, CDR1 WSHSY and CDR2 SAAADI. The CDR3 is 15 residues long. The V and J ends lost 6 bases and 0 bases, in that order; junction bases with no gene match: 5. CDR3 amino acids: CASRQGAIMNTEAFF. The CDR3 nucleotides read TGCGCCAGCAGACAGGGGGCCATTATGAACACTGAAGCTTTCTTT.

V and J are TRBV28 and TRBJ1-2, with D unresolved. This CDR3 region has 13 residues. Germline-derived CDR1 and CDR2 are MDHEN and SYDVKM. V was pared by 3 bases and J by 4 bases, with 9 bases between. CDR3 in DNA: TGTGCCAGCAGTTTTCCAGGCCGCTATGGCTACACCTTC. This sequence encodes CASSFPGRYGYTF.

The V and J genes are TRBV19 and TRBJ1-1; tentatively, D is TRBD1 (5 bases). From germline, CDR1 is LNHDA and CDR2 SQIVND (reference sequence). This CDR3 contains 17 residues. V lost 4 bases, J lost 0 bases, and 18 bases lay in between. In DNA, the CDR3 is TGTGCCAGTAGTAAGCGGGTGGGGGGGGAACTGAACACTGAAGCTTTCTTT. As protein: CASSKRVGGELNTEAFF.

The chain joins TRBV7-9 to TRBJ2-3; 12 bases are shared with TRBD2. The CDR3 is 18 residues long. In germline, CDR1 is SEHNR, CDR2 FQNEAQ (reference sequence). The V gene end was trimmed by 7 bases and the J gene end by 5 bases; junction bases not matched to a gene: 16. CDR3: CASTQGGLAGRRGDTQYF. CDR3 in DNA: TGTGCCAGCACCCAAGGGGGACTAGCGGGCCGTCGAGGAGATACGCAGTATTTT.

This rearrangement joins TRBV11-3 to TRBJ1-2, with D possibly matching TRBD1 (5 bases). Trimming took off 1 base at V and 8 bases at J, with 23 bases between the two ends. The CDR3 contains 17 residues. Germline-derived CDR1 and CDR2 are SGHNT and YENEEA. In DNA, the CDR3 is TGTGCCAGCAGCTTAGTAGTAGGGGTGGAGTACGAAGCGGGCTACACCTTC. It encodes CASSLVVGVEYEAGYTF.

The chain combines TRBV10-1 with TRBJ2-3, with a weak D call TRBD2 (7 bases). The CDR3 spans 14 residues. CDR1 is WNHNN, CDR2 SYGVQD, per germline (reference sequence). Trimming shortened V by 5 bases and J by 6 bases, and 15 bases separated the two germline ends. CDR3 loop: CASSRGGARDTQYF. Written as DNA, the CDR3 is TGCGCCAGCAGTAGGGGGGGGGCTCGGGATACGCAGTATTTT.